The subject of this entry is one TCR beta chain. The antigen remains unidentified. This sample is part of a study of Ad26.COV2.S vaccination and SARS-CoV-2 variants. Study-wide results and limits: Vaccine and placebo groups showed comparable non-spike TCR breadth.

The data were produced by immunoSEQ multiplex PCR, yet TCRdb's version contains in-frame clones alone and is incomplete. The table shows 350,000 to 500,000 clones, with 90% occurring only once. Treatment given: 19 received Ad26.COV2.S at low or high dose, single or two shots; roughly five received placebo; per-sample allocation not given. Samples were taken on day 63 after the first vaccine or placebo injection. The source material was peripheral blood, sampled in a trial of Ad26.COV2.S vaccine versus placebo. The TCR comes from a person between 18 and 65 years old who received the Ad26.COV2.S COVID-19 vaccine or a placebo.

The DNA for the CDR3 is TGCGCCAGCAGCTTGGTGACTAGCGGGATCGCCGCCTACGAGCAGTACTTC. Protein sequence: CASSLVTSGIAAYEQYF. This rearrangement joins TRBV5-1 to TRBJ2-7; 11 bases align to TRBD2. Germline V gene sequence: CDR1 SGHRS, CDR2 YFSETQ. The CDR3 is 17 amino acids. Trimming cost V 0 bases and J 2 bases; bases outside gene matches: 7.